This TCR beta chain is drawn from a study of PD-L1 blockade in urothelial cancer. For the study at large: The authors examined blood 3 weeks (second dose) and 6 weeks after treatment start.

Sequencing used immunoSEQ multiplex PCR; TCRdb keeps in-frame clones, though not all of them. The table has about 30,000 clones, 75% to 90% seen once. Germline-derived CDR1 and CDR2 are ENHRY and SYGVKD. The CDR3 length is 14 residues. V lost 3 bases and J 5 bases, leaving 11 bases between the germline ends. With respect to this clone: Its antigen remains unidentified.

Findings and limits, study-wide: Lower than median blood TCR clonality before treatment predicted better survival.

Indicated time point: pretreatment peripheral blood. This receptor was taken from a man between 60 and 75 years old with urothelial cancer. This sequence joins TRBV10-3 and TRBJ1-5; no clear D gene. The source was PBMCs, collected around atezolizumab (anti-PD-L1) treatment. CDR3 nucleotide sequence: TGTGCCATCAGTGAACGATTCGAGGATCAGCCCCAGCATTTT. This translates into CAISERFEDQPQHF.